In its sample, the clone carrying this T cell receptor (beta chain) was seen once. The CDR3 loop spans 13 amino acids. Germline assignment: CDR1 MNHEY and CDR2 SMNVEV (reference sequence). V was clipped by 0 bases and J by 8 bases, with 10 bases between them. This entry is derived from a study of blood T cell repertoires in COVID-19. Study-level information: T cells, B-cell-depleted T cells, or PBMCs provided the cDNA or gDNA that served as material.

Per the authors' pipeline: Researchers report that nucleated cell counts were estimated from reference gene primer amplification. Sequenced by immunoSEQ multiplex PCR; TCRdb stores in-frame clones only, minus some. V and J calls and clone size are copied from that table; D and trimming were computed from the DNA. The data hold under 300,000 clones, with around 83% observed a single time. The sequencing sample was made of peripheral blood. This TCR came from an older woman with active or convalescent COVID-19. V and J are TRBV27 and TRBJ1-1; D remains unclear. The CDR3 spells CASSLSSRREAFF. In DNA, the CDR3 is TGTGCCAGCAGTTTATCGTCTCGCAGGGAAGCTTTCTTT.